This is a list of T cell receptor beta chains from one sample in a study of cytomegalovirus exposure and HLA in healthy donors. Only in-frame clones appear in the TCRdb table, and some are missing; sequencing was by immunoSEQ multiplex PCR. The sample includes 280,000 or so clones, over 85% of them seen just once. Input material: PBMCs. The receptors come from a woman aged 18-29 years in good health and CMV-seronegative. Both conserved end residues are trimmed from each CDR3.

V gene | CDR3 protein
TRBV5-1 | ASSLGLAGPYNEQF
TRBV9 | ASSSPRLARNTDTQY
TRBV6-1 | ASTPGLALYEQY
TRBV6-5 | ASSPQGLSNQPQH
TRBV19 | ATSQGIPGANVLT
TRBV19 | ASSIGGTNEKLF
TRBV10-3 | ATTDRDRGQDTQY
TRBV6-5 | ASSRGHQETQY
TRBV29-1 | SVPGQLTYEQY
TRBV6-4 | ASTKKGLSYNEQF
TRBV27 | ASSLATASYEQY
TRBV10-3 | AISFGTVLPGINEKLF
TRBV15 | ATSPPGVLGYT
TRBV4-1 | ASTTGVTNEKLF
TRBV27 | ASSFGGLETDTQY
TRBV5-4 | ASSLYRYNEQF
TRBV6-1 | ASSLQTEITRAF